These 28 T cell receptor beta chains originate from one sample sequenced in a study of shared clonotypes between healthy human individuals (dated by TCRdb to about 2020). CD8 naive samples were obtained by positive selection for CCR7 among CD45RO-negative cells, yielding a CD45RA+CCR7+ population from which TemRA cells were excluded. The method was the immunoSEQ multiplex PCR assay. TCRdb's version of the immuneACCESS table is confined to in-frame rearrangements and falls short of the full clone set. An unresolved V gene accounts for under half of the shortfall where checked; the remainder is of unknown origin. Present in this sample are about 2 million clones, approximately 94% of which were seen just once. Roughly 1.1% of the sample rests with the top ten. What was sequenced was naive CD8+ T cells sorted from blood. The sample's cell subset or site label is to be understood as: CD45RA+CCR7+. The source of these receptors is a man younger than 35 in good health.

The rearrangement links TRBV4-2 to TRBJ2-7; no clear D. The CDR3 spans 16 residues. The V and J ends lost 1 base and 1 base respectively, with 14 bases between them. Germline loops: CDR1 LGHNA, CDR2 YNFKEQ. The CDR3 protein is CASSQVYGETSYEQYF. The CDR3 nucleotides read TGTGCCAGCAGCCAAGTTTACGGCGAAACATCCTACGAGCAGTACTTC.

This chain joins TRBV13 and TRBJ2-5, with D unresolved. The CDR3 sequence is 15 residues long. Trimming shortened V by 0 bases and J by 2 bases, and 10 bases separated the two germline ends. The germline V gene has CDR1 PRHDT and CDR2 FYEKMQ (reference sequence). The CDR3 DNA reads TGTGCCAGCAGCTTAGGCGGAGACTTACAAGAGACCCAGTACTTC. It encodes CASSLGGDLQETQYF. Drawing the rest from reference TRBV13 and TRBJ2-5, the complete variable domain is AAGVIQSPRHLIKEKRETATLKCYPIPRHDTVYWYQQGPGQDPQFLISFYEKMQSDKGSIPDRFSAQQFSDYHSELNMSSLELGDSALYFCASSLGGDLQETQYFGPGTRLLVL.

Written as DNA, the CDR3 is TGCGCCAGCAGCCAAGGGGTTGGGAGGTACGAGCAGTACTTC. This codes for CASSQGVGRYEQYF. The chain has TRBV4-3 and TRBJ2-7; tentative D call: TRBD2 (6 bases). The CDR3 spans 14 residues. From germline, CDR1 is LGHNA and CDR2 YSLEER. V lost 1 base and J 4 bases, leaving 11 bases between the germline ends.

V gene TRBV10-2 combines with J gene TRBJ1-2; no reliable D call. V lost 7 bases to trimming and J lost 5 bases, with 29 bases between them. This CDR3 region has 18 residues. The germline CDR1 and CDR2 sequences are WSHSY and SAAADI. CDR3 amino acids: CASMTKEQSKGSPYGYTF. The CDR3 DNA follows: TGCGCCAGCATGACAAAGGAACAATCCAAAGGGTCGCCTTATGGCTACACCTTC.

The genes are TRBV7-9 and TRBJ2-3, with TRBD2 matching over 8 bases. CDR3 length: 16 amino acids. CDR1 is SEHNR, CDR2 FQNEAQ, per germline (reference sequence). The V and J ends lost 0 bases and 4 bases, in that order; junction bases with no gene match: 6. CDR3 in amino acids: CASSLAAGGWADTQYF. CDR3 coding DNA: TGTGCCAGCAGCTTAGCTGCGGGAGGTTGGGCAGATACGCAGTATTTT. The full variable domain, in which reference TRBV7-9 and TRBJ2-3 provide the parts outside the CDR3, is DTGVSQNPRHKITKRGQNVTFRCDPISEHNRLYWYRQTLGQGPEFLTYFQNEAQLEKSRLLSDRFSAERPKGSFSTLEIQRTEQGDSAMYLCASSLAAGGWADTQYFGPGTRLTVL.

In this sample, this clone turned up once. The genes are TRBV29-1 and TRBJ1-2, with D tentatively TRBD1 (6 bases). Germline V gene sequence: CDR1 SQVTM, CDR2 ANQGSEA. The CDR3 runs 14 residues. Between the trimmed V and J ends, which lost 5 bases and 0 bases, there was a span of 13 bases. CDR3 amino acids: CSVHPGVSNYGYTF. For the CDR3, the DNA is TGCAGCGTTCACCCAGGGGTCTCTAACTATGGCTACACCTTC. Looking up the rest from reference TRBV29-1 and TRBJ1-2 gives the full variable domain: SAVISQKPSRDICQRGTSLTIQCQVDSQVTMMFWYRQQPGQSLTLIATANQGSEATYESGFVIDKFPISRPNLTFSTLTVSNMSPEDSSIYLCSVHPGVSNYGYTFGSGTRLTVV.

This CDR3 reads CASSEAGTGPTDTQYF. CDR3 in DNA: TGTGCCAGCAGTGAAGCGGGGACAGGGCCCACAGATACGCAGTATTTT. The chain joins TRBV2 to TRBJ2-3, with 9 bases matching TRBD1. V gave up 0 bases and J gave up 2 bases; unmatched junction bases: 3. The CDR3 extends over 16 amino acids. Germline CDR1 is SNHLY and CDR2 is FYNNEI.

About this clone: The sample has other DNA sequences that encode this CDR3 too. The chain links TRBV27 to TRBJ2-7; D call uncertain. This CDR3 is built from 13 residues. Trimming removed 8 bases from V and 0 bases from J, with 11 bases in between. Germline CDR1 is MNHEY and CDR2 is SMNVEV (reference sequence). The CDR3 sequence: CASSYRISYEQYF. CDR3 coding DNA: TGTGCCAGCTCGTACCGTATCTCCTACGAGCAGTACTTC.

The CDR3 spells CASSMGDGSYEQYF. DNA of the CDR3: TGTGCCAGTAGTATGGGAGACGGGAGCTACGAGCAGTACTTC. The chain links TRBV19 to TRBJ2-7; a possible D gene is TRBD2 (6 bases). Trimming pared 3 bases from V and 3 bases from J, leaving 12 bases between. This CDR3 region has 14 residues. Per the germline V gene, CDR1 is LNHDA and CDR2 is SQIVND (reference sequence).

This clone is a singleton in its sample. Other DNA sequences in this sample translate to the same CDR3. V gene TRBV5-4 combines with J gene TRBJ1-4, with unresolved D. V was cut by 4 bases and J by 2 bases, with 6 bases left in between. Germline CDR1 SGHNT, CDR2 YYREEE (reference sequence). The CDR3 has 13 amino acids. The CDR3 region has the DNA TGTGCCAGCAGCCTCGCGACTAATGAAAAACTGTTTTTT. Translation gives CASSLATNEKLFF.

The DNA of the CDR3 is TGTGCCAGCAGCCCTCGGGATGAGGGGGGGCTTAATGGCTACACCTTC. Its protein is CASSPRDEGGLNGYTF. The chain employs TRBV5-4 and TRBJ1-2; tentatively, D is TRBD1 (6 bases). Trimming shortened V by 4 bases and J by 6 bases, and 22 bases separated the two germline ends. The CDR3 has 16 residues. The germline V gene has CDR1 SGHNT and CDR2 YYREEE (reference sequence).

As concerns this clone: This same CDR3 is encoded by further DNA sequences in the sample. The rearrangement uses TRBV7-9 and TRBJ1-1; D not certain. CDR1 and CDR2 (germline): SEHNR, FQNEAQ (reference sequence). Between the trimmed V and J ends, which lost 1 base and 2 bases, there was a span of 5 bases. The CDR3 contains 13 residues. CDR3 sequence: CASSLVPNTEAFF. The CDR3 coding sequence is TGTGCCAGCAGCTTAGTCCCCAACACTGAAGCTTTCTTT.

In its sample, this clone was seen once. The chain is built from TRBV28 and TRBJ1-2; perhaps TRBD1 as D (6 bases). The ends were cut back, 3 bases at V and 6 bases at J, with 17 bases in the middle. The germline V gene encodes CDR1 MDHEN and CDR2 SYDVKM. The CDR3 extends over 15 amino acids. The CDR3 here is CASSFVVRGENGYTF. CDR3 DNA sequence: TGTGCCAGCAGTTTTGTCGTCAGGGGAGAAAATGGCTACACCTTC.

V gene TRBV7-2 combines with J gene TRBJ2-7, with TRBD1 matching over 10 bases. Trimming removed 5 bases from V and 4 bases from J; junction bases left unmatched: 11. This CDR3 is built from 16 residues. Germline loops: CDR1 SGHTA, CDR2 FQGNSA. In DNA, the CDR3 is TGTGCCAGCAGCAATATCGGGACAGGGGCTCGATACGAGCAGTACTTC. It specifies CASSNIGTGARYEQYF.

Only one count was recorded for this clone. V and J are TRBV27 and TRBJ2-1; D perhaps matches TRBD2 (5 bases). V lost 2 bases and J lost 0, with 11 bases in between. The CDR3 sequence is 16 residues long. Germline CDR1 MNHEY, CDR2 SMNVEV (reference sequence). The CDR3 nucleotides read TGTGCCAGCAGTTTAAGCGGCTTCAACTCCTACAATGAGCAGTTCTTC. This sequence encodes CASSLSGFNSYNEQFF.

This clone appeared a single time. This rearrangement joins TRBV19 to TRBJ2-3; 7 nucleotides line up with TRBD2. Germline V CDR1 and CDR2: LNHDA, SQIVND (reference sequence). After removal of 3 bases from V and 4 bases from J, the junction contained 7 bases not matched to a gene. This CDR3 region has 15 residues. In DNA, the CDR3 is TGTGCCAGTAGTATCGGGGGGTTTCAGGCAGATACGCAGTATTTT. This translates into CASSIGGFQADTQYF.

The chain has TRBV9 and TRBJ1-2, with a weak D call TRBD1 (6 bases). CDR1 and CDR2 from the germline V gene are SGDLS and YYNGEE. This CDR3 is built from 12 residues. Trimming pared 3 bases from V and 9 bases from J, leaving 12 bases between. CDR3 residues: CASSETGGRYTF. CDR3 nucleotide sequence: TGTGCCAGCAGCGAGACAGGTGGGCGCTACACCTTC.

This clone has a single count. The rearrangement uses TRBV7-2 and TRBJ2-5; D uncertain. TRBJ2-7 explains the end of the DNA better; the J call may be wrong. The length of the CDR3 is 11 residues. CDR1 and CDR2 (germline): SGHTA, FQGNSA. For the CDR3, the DNA is TGTGCCAGCAGCCCGCCGGGCGAGCAGTACTTC. It is translated as CASSPPGEQYF.

This chain uses TRBV19 with TRBJ2-7; TRBD2 aligns across 12 bases. CDR1 and CDR2 (germline): LNHDA, SQIVND (reference sequence). V lost 5 bases and J lost 4; bases outside the gene matches: 9. The CDR3 contains 16 residues. The CDR3 DNA sequence: TGTGCCAGTAGTTCCAAGACTAGCGGGAGCATTTACGAGCAGTACTTC. Its translation is CASSSKTSGSIYEQYF.

The gene calls are TRBV5-1 and TRBJ2-3, with D possibly being TRBD1 or TRBD2 (5 bases each). Germline assignment: CDR1 SGHRS and CDR2 YFSETQ. This CDR3 comprises 15 residues. V shed 0 bases and J shed 6 bases, with 14 bases lying between them. CDR3 sequence reads: CASSLGLRGLDTQYF. The CDR3 DNA reads as TGCGCCAGCAGCTTGGGTCTGAGGGGTCTTGATACGCAGTATTTT.

This sequence joins TRBV7-9 and TRBJ2-1; TRBD2 agrees at 7 bases. This CDR3 region has 17 residues. Trimming took 5 bases from V and 8 from J; bases not matched to a gene: 18. Germline V lookup: CDR1 SEHNR, CDR2 FQNEAQ (reference sequence). As DNA, the CDR3 is TGTGCCAGCAGCCCCCCCTCCGGGACTACAACAAGGGATGAGCAGTTCTTC. Translation: CASSPPSGTTTRDEQFF.

The V and J genes are TRBV5-8 and TRBJ2-1; 10 bases fit TRBD2. CDR3 length: 15 amino acids. With 1 base clipped from V and 6 bases from J, the junction kept 4 bases outside the gene matches. Germline values: CDR1 SGHTS, CDR2 YDEGEE. The CDR3 coding sequence is TGTGCCAGCAGCTTGAAGTCTAGCGGGAGCAATGAGCAGTTCTTC. Residues: CASSLKSSGSNEQFF.

The V gene is TRBV6-5, the J gene TRBJ2-7; 8 bases are shared with TRBD1. Germline V gene data show CDR1 as MNHEY and CDR2 as SVGAGI. This CDR3 has 14 residues. V gave up 0 bases and J gave up 6 bases; unmatched junction bases: 4. CDR3 in DNA: TGTGCCAGCAGTTACTCCGGACAGGGCGCCGAGCAGTACTTC. Translation: CASSYSGQGAEQYF.

The V call is TRBV27, the J call TRBJ1-6; no reliable D call. Germline CDR1 and CDR2: MNHEY and SMNVEV (reference sequence). The CDR3 covers 14 residues. The V and J ends lost 8 bases and 6 bases respectively, with 14 bases between them. The CDR3 DNA reads as TGTGCCAGCCGAAGCGGGGTGGGTAATTCACCCCTCCACTTT. It is translated as CASRSGVGNSPLHF.

The chain links TRBV6-5 to TRBJ2-2; D call uncertain. There are 15 residues in the CDR3. Trimming left V 0 bases short and J 3 bases short, with 8 bases between. Looked up from germline, CDR1 is MNHEY and CDR2 is SVGAGI. The CDR3 region is CASSYSLRYTGELFF. The CDR3 DNA is TGTGCCAGCAGTTACTCCTTGCGATACACCGGGGAGCTGTTTTTT.

The gene calls are TRBV2 and TRBJ1-2; D possibly corresponds to TRBD1 (5 bases). The CDR3 extends over 15 amino acids. Germline assignment: CDR1 SNHLY and CDR2 FYNNEI. V lost 1 base and J lost 3, with 12 bases in between. The CDR3 DNA is TGTGCCAGCAGTGAAGAACTGGGGCAGGACTATGGCTACACCTTC. Translation gives CASSEELGQDYGYTF.

This chain links TRBV11-2 with TRBJ2-7, with 10 bases matching TRBD2. J was trimmed by 3 bases and V by 0 bases; bases with no gene match: 8. CDR3 length: 17 residues. CDR1 and CDR2 from the germline V gene are SGHAT and FQNNGV. This CDR3 reads CASSLDLVLAGNYEQYF. The CDR3 nucleotides read TGTGCCAGCAGCTTAGATCTGGTACTAGCGGGAAACTACGAGCAGTACTTC. Full variable domain (rest looked up from reference TRBV11-2 and TRBJ2-7): EAGVAQSPRYKIIEKRQSVAFWCNPISGHATLYWYQQILGQGPKLLIQFQNNGVVDDSQLPKDRFSAERLKGVDSTLKIQPAKLEDSAVYLCASSLDLVLAGNYEQYFGPGTRLTVT.

The gene calls are TRBV13 and TRBJ2-1; TRBD1 matches 11 bases. The CDR3 has 16 amino acids. Trimming cost V 5 bases and J 9 bases; bases outside gene matches: 12. CDR1 is PRHDT, CDR2 FYEKMQ, per germline (reference sequence). CDR3 residues: CASSTRPGQGAGEQFF. CDR3 sequence (DNA): TGTGCCAGCAGCACCCGTCCCGGACAGGGGGCAGGTGAGCAGTTCTTC.